This T cell receptor beta chain was captured in a study of blood T cell repertoires in COVID-19. As for the study in general: Sources were T cells, B-cell-depleted T cells, or PBMCs; the material itself was cDNA or gDNA.

Ages ranged from 18 to 89 years, with residence in fewer than 25 US areas. Cohort 3 recovered donors had two negative PCRs, clearance, or symptom resolution. The CDR3 runs to 12 residues. The V and J ends lost 8 bases and 6 bases, in that order; junction bases with no gene match: 4. Germline CDR1 WSHSY, CDR2 SAAADI. This clone showed up just a few times. Profiling relied on immunoSEQ multiplex PCR, and the TCRdb table lists in-frame clones only, not all of them. The top ten clones hold around 9.3% of a sample with just over 300,000 clones, approximately 88% of them seen once. The rearrangement links TRBV10-2 to TRBJ2-7; 10 nucleotides align to TRBD2. The sequence was collected from a young woman who had recovered from COVID-19. The material sequenced was PBMCs or T cells enriched from blood (not recorded which). The CDR3: CASRLAGAEQYF. In DNA, the CDR3 is TGCGCCAGCCGGCTAGCGGGGGCCGAGCAGTACTTC.